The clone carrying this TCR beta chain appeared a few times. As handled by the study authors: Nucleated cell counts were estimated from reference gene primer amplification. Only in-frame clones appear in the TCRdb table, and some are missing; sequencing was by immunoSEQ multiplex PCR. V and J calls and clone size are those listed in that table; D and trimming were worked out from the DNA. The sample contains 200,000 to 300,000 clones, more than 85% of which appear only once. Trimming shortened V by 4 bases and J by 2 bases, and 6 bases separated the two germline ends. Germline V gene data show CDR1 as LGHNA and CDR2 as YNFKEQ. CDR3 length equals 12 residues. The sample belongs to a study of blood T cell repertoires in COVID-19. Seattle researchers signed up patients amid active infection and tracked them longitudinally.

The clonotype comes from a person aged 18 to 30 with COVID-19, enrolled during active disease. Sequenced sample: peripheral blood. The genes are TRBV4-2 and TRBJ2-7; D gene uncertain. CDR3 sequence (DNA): TGTGCCAGCAGCCCCGCGGCCTACGAGCAGTACTTC. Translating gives CASSPAAYEQYF.